This TCR beta chain was profiled in a study of PD-1 blockade in mismatch repair-deficient tumors. Study in general: All were previously treated, progressing patients with about twelve mismatch repair-deficient cancer types. Study-wide results and caveats: Tumor-resident clones, often absent from pretreatment blood, expanded after pembrolizumab and then contracted.

Concerning this clone itself: Its antigen is as yet unknown.

The assay was immunoSEQ multiplex PCR, and TCRdb's table has in-frame clones only and misses some. The sample holds 100,000 or so clones, approximately 80% seen once. This specimen consisted of peripheral blood, obtained 35 to 37 weeks after starting pembrolizumab. The source of this sequence is an adult with mismatch repair-deficient cancer.

CDR3 residues: CASSLDRKNVLTF. CDR3 bases: TGTGCCAGCAGTTTGGACAGGAAAAACGTCCTGACTTTC. This chain links TRBV6-5 with TRBJ2-6, with TRBD1 matching over 7 bases. The CDR3 loop spans 13 amino acids. CDR1 and CDR2 (germline): MNHEY, SVGAGI. Trimming removed 4 bases from V and 10 bases from J; junction bases left unmatched: 4.